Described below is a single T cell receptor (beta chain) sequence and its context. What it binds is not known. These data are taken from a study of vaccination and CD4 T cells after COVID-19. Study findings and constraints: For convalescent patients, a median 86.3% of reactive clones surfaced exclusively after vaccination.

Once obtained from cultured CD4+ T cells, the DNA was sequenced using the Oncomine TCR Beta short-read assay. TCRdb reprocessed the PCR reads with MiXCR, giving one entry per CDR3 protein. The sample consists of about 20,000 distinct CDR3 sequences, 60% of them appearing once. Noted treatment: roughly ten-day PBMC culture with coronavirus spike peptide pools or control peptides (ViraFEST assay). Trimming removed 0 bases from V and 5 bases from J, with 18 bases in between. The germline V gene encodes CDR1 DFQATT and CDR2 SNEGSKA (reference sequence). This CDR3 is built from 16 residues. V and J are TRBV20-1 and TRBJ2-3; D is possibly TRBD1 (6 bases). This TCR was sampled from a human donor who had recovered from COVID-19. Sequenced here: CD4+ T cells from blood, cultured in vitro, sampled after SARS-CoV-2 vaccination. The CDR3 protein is CSARDPGHDSGDTQYF. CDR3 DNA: TGCAGTGCTAGAGACCCGGGACACGACTCTGGAGATACGCAGTATTTT.